Sequencing of this TCR beta chain was carried out in a study of OX40 agonist ivuxolimab in advanced cancers. V shed 0 bases and J shed 2 bases, with 11 bases lying between them. The CDR3 extends over 16 amino acids. The V gene's germline CDR1 is KGHSH and CDR2 LQKENI. Produced via immunoSEQ multiplex PCR; TCRdb's table is partial and in-frame only. This table has around 70,000 clones, over 80% appearing once. This chain uses TRBV18 with TRBJ1-3, with D possibly being TRBD1 (5 bases). The TCR originated in an adult with an advanced solid tumor such as melanoma, head and neck, liver or kidney cancer. Sequences were derived from CD4+ or CD8+ T cells sorted from blood, sampled in a trial of the OX40 agonist ivuxolimab. The CDR3: CASSPPHKTAGNTIYF. CDR3 coding DNA: TGTGCCAGCTCACCACCCCATAAGACAGCTGGAAACACCATATATTTT.